This T cell receptor (beta chain) was observed in a study of shared clonotypes between healthy human individuals. Methods used by the authors: Sequence data from immunoSEQ were junction-only and lacked quality scores; consequently, filtering differed. TCRdb's copy holds only in-frame clones and misses some; the assay was immunoSEQ multiplex PCR. D and trimming were read from the DNA, whereas the V and J calls and clone size are those reported in that table. Of 980,000 or so clones in the sample, roughly 72% are singletons; the top ten hold approximately 1.5%. CD4+ cell separation produced CD45RA+ naive and CD45RA-negative memory subsets. Study-wide findings and caveats: The small donor group covered limited genetic and exposure diversity. Blood was the only sampled material, and tissue repertoires likely differ.

As regards this clone: Its antigen is undetermined.

The germline V gene encodes CDR1 SGHNT and CDR2 YYREEE (reference sequence). V was shortened by 0 bases and J by 4 bases, with 5 bases between the two germline ends. CDR3 length: 13 residues. The chain is built from TRBV5-4 and TRBJ1-5; D remains ambiguous. This TCR was recovered from a young man in good health. Input material: memory CD4+ T cells sorted from blood. The sample's subset: CD45RA-negative fraction. Written as DNA, the CDR3 is TGTGCCAGCAGCTTGGACGTAAATCAGCCCCAGCATTTT. It is translated as CASSLDVNQPQHF.